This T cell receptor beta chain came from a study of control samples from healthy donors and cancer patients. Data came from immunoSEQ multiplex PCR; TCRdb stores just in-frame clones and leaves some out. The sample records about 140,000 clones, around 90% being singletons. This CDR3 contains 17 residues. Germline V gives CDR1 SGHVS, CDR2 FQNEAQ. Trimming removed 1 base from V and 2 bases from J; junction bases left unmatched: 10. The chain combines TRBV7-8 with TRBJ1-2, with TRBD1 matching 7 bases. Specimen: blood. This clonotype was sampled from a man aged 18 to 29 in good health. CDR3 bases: TGTGCCAGCAGCTTAGAGAGGTCGGGACAGATAAACTATGGCTACACCTTC. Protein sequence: CASSLERSGQINYGYTF.